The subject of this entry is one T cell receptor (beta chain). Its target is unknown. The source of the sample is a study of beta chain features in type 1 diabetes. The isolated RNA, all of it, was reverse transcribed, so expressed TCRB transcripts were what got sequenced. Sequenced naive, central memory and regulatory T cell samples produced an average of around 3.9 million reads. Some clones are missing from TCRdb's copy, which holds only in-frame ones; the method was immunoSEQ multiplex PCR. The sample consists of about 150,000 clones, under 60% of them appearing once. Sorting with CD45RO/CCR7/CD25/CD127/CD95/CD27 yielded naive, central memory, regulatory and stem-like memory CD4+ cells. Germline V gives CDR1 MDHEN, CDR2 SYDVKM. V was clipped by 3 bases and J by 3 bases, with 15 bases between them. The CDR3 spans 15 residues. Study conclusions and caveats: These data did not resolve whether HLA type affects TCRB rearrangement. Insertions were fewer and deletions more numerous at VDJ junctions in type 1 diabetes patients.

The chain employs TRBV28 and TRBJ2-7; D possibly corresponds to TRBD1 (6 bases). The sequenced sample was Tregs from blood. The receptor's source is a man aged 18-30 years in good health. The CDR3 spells CASSFPGQKYYEQYF. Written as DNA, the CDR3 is TGTGCCAGCAGTTTTCCCGGACAGAAGTACTACGAGCAGTACTTC.